A single sample is the source of the 30 T cell receptor beta chains below, sequenced in a study of control samples from healthy donors and cancer patients. Clones were read by immunoSEQ multiplex PCR, and TCRdb kept only the in-frame ones, dropping some. The data hold about 170,000 clones, with about 90% observed a single time. Sequencing was performed on blood. The receptors were sampled from a man between 25 and 39 years old in good health.

This chain uses TRBV11-2 with TRBJ1-1, with 9 bases identical to TRBD1. This CDR3 contains 13 residues. Trimming removed 7 bases from V and 11 bases from J; junction bases left unmatched: 11. Germline V gives CDR1 SGHAT, CDR2 FQNNGV. The CDR3: CASTFSGTGRAFF. For the CDR3, the DNA is TGTGCCAGCACCTTCAGCGGGACAGGGAGGGCTTTCTTT.

The CDR3 loop reads CARSLAPALNTEAFF. For the CDR3, the DNA is TGTGCCAGAAGCTTAGCCCCGGCCCTGAACACTGAAGCTTTCTTT. This chain links TRBV7-5 with TRBJ1-1. TRBV7-5 is an annotated pseudogene. CDR3 length: 15 amino acids.

The chain joins TRBV6-5 to TRBJ2-1; D uncertain. The germline V gene encodes CDR1 MNHEY and CDR2 SVGAGI. The CDR3 is made up of 15 amino acids. V lost 6 bases and J 0 bases, leaving 12 bases between the germline ends. Here the CDR3 reads CASRTSGSSYNEQFF. The DNA for the CDR3 is TGTGCCAGCAGGACCTCCGGTAGCTCCTACAATGAGCAGTTCTTC.

This rearrangement joins TRBV5-4 to TRBJ1-5; D is uncertain. CDR1 SGHNT and CDR2 YYREEE come from the germline V gene (reference sequence). The V gene lost 0 bases and the J gene lost 7 bases, with 8 bases spanning the gap. The CDR3 consists of 13 residues. The CDR3 DNA sequence: TGTGCCAGCAGCTTGGGAATAGGCCAGCCCCAGCATTTT. It translates to CASSLGIGQPQHF.

This clone was detected a few times. The CDR3 coding sequence is TGCGCCAGCGGTAGCGGGAATAGGAATGAGCAGTTCTTC. Translation: CASGSGNRNEQFF. The chain is built from TRBV5-1 and TRBJ2-1, with TRBD2 matching 8 bases. This CDR3 region has 13 residues. J lost 7 bases, V lost 7 bases, and 7 bases had no gene match. Germline V gene lookup returns CDR1 SGHRS and CDR2 YFSETQ.

Only one count was recorded for this clone. The chain has TRBV23-1 and TRBJ2-1; D gene ambiguous. TRBV23-1 is known as an ORF, though its function is uncertain. Trimming cost V 8 bases and J 2 bases, with 16 bases left between them. The CDR3 extends over 15 amino acids. CDR3 nucleotides: TGCGCCAGCCTTGAGACCAGGAGTACCTACAATGAGCAGTTCTTC. Its translation is CASLETRSTYNEQFF.

This rearrangement joins TRBV2 to TRBJ1-2; D gene ambiguous. From germline, CDR1 is SNHLY and CDR2 FYNNEI. This CDR3 spans 13 amino acids. The V end was cut by 4 bases, the J end by 3 bases, with 9 bases between. The CDR3 nucleotides are TGTGCCAGCAGTGTAAGGTCTGACTATGGCTACACCTTC. Its translation: CASSVRSDYGYTF.

The chain joins TRBV5-4 to TRBJ2-1; D is unresolved. V gave up 0 bases and J gave up 7 bases, with 14 bases separating them. This CDR3 spans 15 amino acids. The germline V gene has CDR1 SGHNT and CDR2 YYREEE (reference sequence). In nucleotides, the CDR3 is TGTGCCAGCAGCTTGGACTCCCTGAATTATAATGAGCAGTTCTTC. The encoded protein is CASSLDSLNYNEQFF.

The V call is TRBV28, the J call TRBJ2-7, with 9 positions matching TRBD2. V shed 10 bases, J shed 2 bases, and the junction held 12 bases outside the gene matches. CDR1 and CDR2 from the germline V gene are MDHEN and SYDVKM. The CDR3 is 15 amino acids. The CDR3 DNA sequence: TGTGCCACCCACAAGAGCTTAGCGGGGGCCTACGAGCAGTACTTC. It yields the protein CATHKSLAGAYEQYF.

The J gene is TRBJ1-1, the V gene TRBV18; D remains unclear. Trimming took 6 bases from V and 2 from J, leaving 10 bases between them. The CDR3 is made up of 13 amino acids. CDR1 and CDR2 (germline): KGHSH, LQKENI. The CDR3 loop reads CASSEGLNTEAFF. CDR3 sequence (DNA): TGTGCCAGCTCTGAAGGATTAAACACTGAAGCTTTCTTT. Drawing the rest from reference TRBV18 and TRBJ1-1, the complete variable domain is NAGVMQNPRHLVRRRGQEARLRCSPMKGHSHVYWYRQLPEEGLKFMVYLQKENIIDESGMPKERFSAEFPKEGPSILRIQQVVRGDSAAYFCASSEGLNTEAFFGQGTRLTVV.

This rearrangement joins TRBV13 to TRBJ2-2; TRBD2 matches 15 bases. The CDR3 loop spans 20 amino acids. V lost 5 bases, J lost 2 bases, and 12 bases stayed unmatched. Germline CDR1 reads PRHDT; CDR2 reads FYEKMQ (reference sequence). CDR3 nucleotides: TGTGCCAGCAGCATGGGACTAGCGGGGGGACCAGCCACAAACACCGGGGAGCTGTTTTTT. It yields the protein CASSMGLAGGPATNTGELFF.

This chain connects TRBV12-3 or TRBV12-4 to TRBJ2-3; D is perhaps TRBD1 or TRBD2 (6 bases each). Trimming took 5 bases from V and 5 from J, leaving 11 bases between them. This CDR3 has 13 amino acids. CDR3 nucleotide sequence: TGTGCCAGCAGTGGGGGGCTGGGAGATACGCAGTATTTT. Translation: CASSGGLGDTQYF.

The CDR3 reads CASSVQVNTEAFF. The CDR3 nucleotides read TGTGCCAGCAGTGTACAGGTGAACACTGAAGCTTTCTTT. J is TRBJ1-1 and V is TRBV2, with D possibly TRBD1 on 5 matching bases. Germline CDR1 and CDR2: SNHLY and FYNNEI. The CDR3 consists of 13 residues. Between the trimmed V and J ends, which lost 4 bases and 0 bases, there was a span of 6 bases.

The V call is TRBV25-1, the J call TRBJ2-2; possibly TRBD1 for D (6 bases). The CDR3 consists of 15 residues. Trimming shortened V by 4 bases and J by 2 bases, and 11 bases separated the two germline ends. The germline CDR1 and CDR2 sequences are MGHDK and SYGVNS. As DNA, the CDR3 is TGTGCCAGCAGTGCAGGACAGAAAAACACCGGGGAGCTGTTTTTT. It encodes CASSAGQKNTGELFF.

This chain uses TRBV4-1 with TRBJ1-1; no firm D call. The length of the CDR3 is 14 residues. Germline assignment: CDR1 MGHRA and CDR2 YSYEKL. The V gene lost 3 bases and the J gene lost 0 bases, with 8 bases spanning the gap. The CDR3 spells CASSHTVLNTEAFF. CDR3 in DNA: TGCGCCAGCAGCCATACAGTGCTGAACACTGAAGCTTTCTTT.

The chain joins TRBV11-1 to TRBJ2-1, with TRBD2 matching over 14 bases. There are 16 residues in the CDR3. V was pared by 5 bases and J by 8 bases, with 8 bases of the junction left unmatched. Per the germline V gene, CDR1 is SGHAT and CDR2 is FQDESV (reference sequence). CDR3 sequence reads: CASSRKGLAGVYEQFF. CDR3 DNA sequence: TGTGCCAGCAGCCGAAAGGGACTAGCGGGGGTCTATGAGCAGTTCTTC. The whole variable domain, filled in from reference TRBV11-1 and TRBJ2-1, reads EAEVAQSPRYKITEKSQAVAFWCDPISGHATLYWYRQILGQGPELLVQFQDESVVDDSQLPKDRFSAERLKGVDSTLKIQPAELGDSAMYLCASSRKGLAGVYEQFFGPGTRLTVL.

The CDR3 nucleotides are TGTGCCAGCAGCTTAACGGTAATGGGAGACAATGAGCAGTTCTTC. It yields the protein CASSLTVMGDNEQFF. The chain couples TRBV7-9 to TRBJ2-1, with a weak D call TRBD2 (5 bases). The ends were cut back, 2 bases at V and 5 bases at J, with 13 bases in the middle. Germline CDR1 is SEHNR and CDR2 is FQNEAQ (reference sequence). The CDR3 loop spans 15 amino acids.

The chain recombines TRBV19 with TRBJ2-4, with no clear D. The CDR3 length is 13 residues. Germline values: CDR1 LNHDA, CDR2 SQIVND (reference sequence). V dropped 8 bases and J dropped 5 bases, with 13 bases sitting between them. CDR3 loop: CASHFSSQNIQYF. In DNA, the CDR3 is TGTGCCAGTCATTTTTCCAGTCAAAACATTCAGTACTTC. Full variable domain (remainder filled in from reference TRBV19 and TRBJ2-4): DGGITQSPKYLFRKEGQNVTLSCEQNLNHDAMYWYRQDPGQGLRLIYYSQIVNDFQKGDIAEGYSVSREKKESFPLTVTSAQKNPTAFYLCASHFSSQNIQYFGAGTRLSVL.

The V and J genes are TRBV7-8 and TRBJ1-2; no definite D call. This CDR3 has 15 residues. CDR1 and CDR2 from the germline V gene are SGHVS and FQNEAQ. V was trimmed by 2 bases and J by 2 bases, leaving 12 bases between them. The CDR3 spells CASSLRGPSNYGYTF. DNA for the CDR3: TGTGCCAGCAGCTTACGGGGTCCTTCCAACTATGGCTACACCTTC.

V usage is TRBV7-7 and J usage is TRBJ2-5; TRBD1 aligns across 8 bases. The CDR3 spans 15 residues. Germline V gene data show CDR1 as SSHAT and CDR2 as FNYEAQ (reference sequence). V was pared by 3 bases and J by 5 bases, with 8 bases of the junction left unmatched. CDR3 DNA: TGTGCCAGCAGCTTCCACCAGGGGGCGGGGGAGACCCAGTACTTC. Protein sequence: CASSFHQGAGETQYF.

The chain links TRBV15 to TRBJ2-7, with 8 bases fitting TRBD1. The J segment lost 2 bases and the V segment lost 3 bases, leaving 6 bases of the junction unmatched. Per germline, CDR1 LNHNV and CDR2 YYDKDF (reference sequence). The CDR3 is 15 residues long. As DNA, the CDR3 is TGTGCCACCAGCAGCCTTACGACAGGGGCCTACGAGCAGTACTTC. It encodes CATSSLTTGAYEQYF. The full variable domain, with the rest looked up from reference TRBV15 and TRBJ2-7, is DAMVIQNPRYQVTQFGKPVTLSCSQTLNHNVMYWYQQKSSQAPKLLFHYYDKDFNNEADTPDNFQSRRPNTSFCFLDIRSPGLGDTAMYLCATSSLTTGAYEQYFGPGTRLTVT.

Here the CDR3 reads CASSLTSQGVDAFF. In nucleotides, the CDR3 is TGTGCCAGCAGCTTAACGAGTCAGGGGGTGGATGCTTTCTTT. This chain connects TRBV7-2 to TRBJ1-1; TRBD1 aligns across 7 bases. This CDR3 contains 14 residues. Trimming took 2 bases from V and 11 from J; bases not matched to a gene: 11. Germline lookup yields CDR1 SGHTA and CDR2 FQGNSA.

This sequence joins TRBV24-1 and TRBJ2-1; 7 nucleotides line up with TRBD2. The CDR3 covers 17 residues. Looked up from germline, CDR1 is KGHDR and CDR2 is SFDVKD. The trim removed 2 bases at V and 8 bases at J, leaving 14 bases unmatched. CDR3 residues: CATSDWVGGSERDEQFF. DNA of the CDR3: TGTGCCACCAGTGATTGGGTCGGGGGGTCGGAGAGGGATGAGCAGTTCTTC.

CDR3 residues: CASSPQGRGPQETQYF. The CDR3 nucleotides are TGTGCCAGCAGCCCCCAGGGGCGGGGACCCCAAGAGACCCAGTACTTC. The genes are TRBV7-3 and TRBJ2-5; D assignment may be TRBD1 or TRBD2 (6 bases each). Trimming took 5 bases from V and 1 from J, leaving 17 bases between them. Per the germline V gene, CDR1 is SGHTA and CDR2 is FQGTGA. CDR3 size: 16 residues.

Concerning this clone itself: The CDR3 does not end in the conserved phenylalanine or tryptophan, so this is likely a read error. No DNA is shown, since the ends of the CDR3 on it are uncertain; the CDR3 is the one TCRdb lists. The chain carries TRBV10-2 and TRBJ1-1. The CDR3 length equals 13 residues, ends included. The germline gives CDR1 WSHSY, CDR2 SAAADI. The CDR3 region is CASSEKDLYVGKD.

This clone was found once. The V call is TRBV6-5, the J call TRBJ1-1; D remains unclear. Germline V lookup: CDR1 MNHEY, CDR2 SVGAGI. V was pared by 4 bases and J by 11 bases, with 17 bases between. This CDR3 is built from 13 residues. The CDR3 bases are TGTGCCAGCAGTTCTTCTAATAGGCCTGGGGCTTTCTTT. This translates into CASSSSNRPGAFF.

This chain connects TRBV6-5 to TRBJ1-1; TRBD1 is a possible D gene (5 bases). The CDR3 loop spans 12 amino acids. CDR1 MNHEY and CDR2 SVGAGI come from the germline V gene. V lost 4 bases to trimming and J lost 4 bases, with 7 bases between them. Written as DNA, the CDR3 is TGTGCCAGCAGTTCAAGGGGCACTGAAGCTTTCTTT. Amino acid sequence: CASSSRGTEAFF.

The gene calls are TRBV7-6 and TRBJ2-2, with TRBD2 matching over 11 bases. This CDR3 is 16 amino acids long. From germline, CDR1 is SGHVS and CDR2 FNYEAQ. With V trimmed by 4 bases and J by 4 bases, 5 bases remained unmatched. CDR3 region: CASSSRTSGFTGELFF. The DNA of the CDR3 is TGTGCCAGCAGCTCTCGGACTAGCGGGTTCACCGGGGAGCTGTTTTTT.

The rearrangement uses TRBV5-1 and TRBJ2-7; D might be TRBD1 (6 bases). Trimming left V 1 base short and J 6 bases short, with 11 bases between. CDR3 length equals 13 residues. The germline V gene has CDR1 SGHRS and CDR2 YFSETQ. The CDR3 sequence: CASSLTDRSEQYF. In nucleotides, the CDR3 is TGCGCCAGCAGCTTGACAGACAGGTCCGAGCAGTACTTC.

The rearrangement links TRBV5-1 to TRBJ1-1; D ambiguous. Germline CDR1 SGHRS, CDR2 YFSETQ. This CDR3 contains 14 residues. V was clipped by 5 bases and J by 0 bases, with 11 bases between them. CDR3 residues: CASRVGLLNTEAFF. The CDR3 coding sequence is TGCGCCAGCAGGGTGGGCCTGCTGAACACTGAAGCTTTCTTT.